The T cell receptor (beta chain) under discussion was sequenced for a study of T-cell reconstitution after alpha-beta-depleted transplantation in children. This sample's TCRbeta library carried unique molecular identifier barcodes. TCRdb analysed the PCR reads with MiXCR anew, one entry per CDR3 protein. The sample has approximately 520,000 distinct CDR3 sequences, around a third seen once. Trimming pared 3 bases from V and 10 bases from J, leaving 12 bases between. Germline V gene sequence: CDR1 SGHVS, CDR2 FQNEAQ. This CDR3 has 13 amino acids. The V gene is TRBV7-8, the J gene TRBJ1-4; a weak D match, TRBD1 (6 bases). This clonotype originated in a human donor who donated a stem cell graft to a child with aplastic anemia. The sequences come from PBMCs from the stem cell graft donor, collected from the stem cell graft. CDR3 coding DNA: TGTGCCAGCAGCTTGGGGGGGGGCGGAAAACTGTTTTTT. Translation gives CASSLGGGGKLFF.